This T cell receptor beta chain was observed in a study of cytomegalovirus exposure and HLA in healthy donors. Findings of the study overall: One variant, a missense change in DCLRE1C, was linked in a later analysis to TCR beta V- and J-gene trimming.

It was with 60 Vbeta and 13 Jbeta primers that the PCR ran. Method: immunoSEQ multiplex PCR; TCRdb's copy keeps in-frame clones and lacks some. The sample holds about 150,000 clones, 80% to 90% seen once. CDR1 is SGDLS and CDR2 is YYNGEE in the germline V gene. The length of the CDR3 is 17 residues. The V gene end was trimmed by 0 bases and the J gene end by 5 bases; junction bases not matched to a gene: 8. This clone was seen more than once but under ten times. Its matching antigen is unknown. Healthy bone marrow donors made up the cohort. The chain employs TRBV9 and TRBJ2-1; 10 bases are shared with TRBD1. The sample was PBMCs. This receptor was obtained from a woman in her thirties in good health and CMV-seronegative. CDR3 protein: CASSVASKDRGDNEQFF. Written as DNA, the CDR3 is TGTGCCAGCAGCGTAGCTTCAAAGGACAGGGGGGACAATGAGCAGTTCTTC.